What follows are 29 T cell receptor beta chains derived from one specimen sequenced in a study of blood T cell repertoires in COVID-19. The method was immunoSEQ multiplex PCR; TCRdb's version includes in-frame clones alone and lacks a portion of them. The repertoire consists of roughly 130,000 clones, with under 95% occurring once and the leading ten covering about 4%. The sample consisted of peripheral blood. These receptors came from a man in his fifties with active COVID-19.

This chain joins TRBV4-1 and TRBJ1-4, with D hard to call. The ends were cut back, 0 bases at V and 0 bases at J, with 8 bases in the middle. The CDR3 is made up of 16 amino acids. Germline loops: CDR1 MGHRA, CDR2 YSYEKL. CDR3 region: CASSQDPPATNEKLFF. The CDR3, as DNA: TGCGCCAGCAGCCAAGACCCCCCTGCAACTAATGAAAAACTGTTTTTT.

CDR3 coding DNA: TGTGCCAGCAATTTTCTAGGGGGCACAGATACGCAGTATTTT. Protein product: CASNFLGGTDTQYF. The J gene is TRBJ2-3, the V gene TRBV6-6, with TRBD1 as a possible D gene (5 bases). Germline CDR1 MNHNY, CDR2 SVGAGI (reference sequence). The CDR3 consists of 14 residues. Trimming left V 7 bases short and J 1 base short, with 12 bases between.

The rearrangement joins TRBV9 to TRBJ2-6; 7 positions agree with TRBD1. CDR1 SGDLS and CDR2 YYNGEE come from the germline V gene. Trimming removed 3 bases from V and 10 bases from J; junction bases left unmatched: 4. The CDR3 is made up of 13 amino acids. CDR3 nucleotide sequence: TGTGCCAGCAGCGCAGGGGACAGTAACGTCCTGACTTTC. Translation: CASSAGDSNVLTF.

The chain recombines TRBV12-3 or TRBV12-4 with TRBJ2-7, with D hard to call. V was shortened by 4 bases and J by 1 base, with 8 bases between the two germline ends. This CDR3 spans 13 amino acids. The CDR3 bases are TGTGCCAGCAGTTCGTCCGTTTCCTACGAGCAGTACTTC. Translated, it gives CASSSSVSYEQYF.

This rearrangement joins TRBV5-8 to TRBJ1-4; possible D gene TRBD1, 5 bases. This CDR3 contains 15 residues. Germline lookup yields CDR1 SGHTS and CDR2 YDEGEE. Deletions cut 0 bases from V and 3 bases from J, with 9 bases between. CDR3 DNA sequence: TGTGCCAGCAGCTTGGCCGCAGGGCCTAATGAAAAACTGTTTTTT. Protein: CASSLAAGPNEKLFF.

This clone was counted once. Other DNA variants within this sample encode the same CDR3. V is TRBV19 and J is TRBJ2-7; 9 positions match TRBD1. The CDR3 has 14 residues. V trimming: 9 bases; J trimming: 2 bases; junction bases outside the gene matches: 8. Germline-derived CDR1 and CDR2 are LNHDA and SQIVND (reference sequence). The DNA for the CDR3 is TGTGCCAGCTCCATTGGGACAGGGACCTACGAGCAGTACTTC. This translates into CASSIGTGTYEQYF.

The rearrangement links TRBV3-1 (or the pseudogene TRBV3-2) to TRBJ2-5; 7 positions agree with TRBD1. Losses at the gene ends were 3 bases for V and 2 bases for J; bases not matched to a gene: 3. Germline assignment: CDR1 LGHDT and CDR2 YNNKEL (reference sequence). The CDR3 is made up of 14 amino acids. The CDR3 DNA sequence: TGTGCCAGCAGCCAGATGGGACAGCAAGAGACCCAGTACTTC. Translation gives CASSQMGQQETQYF.

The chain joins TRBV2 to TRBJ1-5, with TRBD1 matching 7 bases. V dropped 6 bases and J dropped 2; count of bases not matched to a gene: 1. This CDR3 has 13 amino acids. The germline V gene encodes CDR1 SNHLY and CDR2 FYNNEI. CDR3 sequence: CASRGTGNQPQHF. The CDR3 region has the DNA TGTGCCAGCAGGGGGACAGGCAATCAGCCCCAGCATTTT.

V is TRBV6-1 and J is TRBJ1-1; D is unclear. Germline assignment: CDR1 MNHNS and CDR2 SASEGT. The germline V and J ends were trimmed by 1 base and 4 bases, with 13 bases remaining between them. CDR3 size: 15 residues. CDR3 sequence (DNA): TGTGCCAGCAGTGAAGTTAACAACCCCGCCACTGAAGCTTTCTTT. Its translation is CASSEVNNPATEAFF.

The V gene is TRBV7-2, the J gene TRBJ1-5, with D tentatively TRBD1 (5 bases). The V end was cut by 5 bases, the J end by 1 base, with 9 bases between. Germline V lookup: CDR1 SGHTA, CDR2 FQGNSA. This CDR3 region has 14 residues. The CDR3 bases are TGTGCCAGCAGCCCCCGGGGGAGCAATCAGCCCCAGCATTTT. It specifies CASSPRGSNQPQHF.

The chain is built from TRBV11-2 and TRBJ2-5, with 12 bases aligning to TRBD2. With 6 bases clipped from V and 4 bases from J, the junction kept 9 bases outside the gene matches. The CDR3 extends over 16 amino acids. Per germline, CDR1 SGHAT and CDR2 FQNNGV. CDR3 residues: CASSLPGLAGRETQYF. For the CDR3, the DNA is TGTGCCAGCAGTTTGCCGGGACTAGCGGGCCGAGAGACCCAGTACTTC.

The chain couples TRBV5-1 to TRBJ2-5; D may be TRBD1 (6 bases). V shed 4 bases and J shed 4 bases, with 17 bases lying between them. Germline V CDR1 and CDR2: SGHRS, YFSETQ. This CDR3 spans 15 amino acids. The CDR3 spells CASSPSGQSRETQYF. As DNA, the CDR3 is TGCGCCAGCAGCCCCTCCGGACAGTCCAGAGAGACCCAGTACTTC.

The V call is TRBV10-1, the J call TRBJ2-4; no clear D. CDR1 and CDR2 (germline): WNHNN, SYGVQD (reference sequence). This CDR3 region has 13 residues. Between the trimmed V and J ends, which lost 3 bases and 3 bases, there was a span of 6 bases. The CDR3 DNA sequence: TGCGCCAGCAGTGAATCAGGCAAAAACATTCAGTACTTC. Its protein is CASSESGKNIQYF.

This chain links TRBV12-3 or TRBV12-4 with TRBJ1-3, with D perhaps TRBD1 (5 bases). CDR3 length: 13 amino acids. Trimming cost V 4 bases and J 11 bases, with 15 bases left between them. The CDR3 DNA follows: TGTGCCAGCAGTTCAGGACAACCTGGCCCCATATATTTT. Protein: CASSSGQPGPIYF.

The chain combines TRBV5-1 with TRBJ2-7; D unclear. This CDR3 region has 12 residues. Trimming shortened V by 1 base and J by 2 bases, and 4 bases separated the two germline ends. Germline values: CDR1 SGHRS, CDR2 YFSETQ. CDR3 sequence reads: CASSLYPYEQYF. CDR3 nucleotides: TGCGCCAGCAGCTTGTATCCCTACGAGCAGTACTTC.

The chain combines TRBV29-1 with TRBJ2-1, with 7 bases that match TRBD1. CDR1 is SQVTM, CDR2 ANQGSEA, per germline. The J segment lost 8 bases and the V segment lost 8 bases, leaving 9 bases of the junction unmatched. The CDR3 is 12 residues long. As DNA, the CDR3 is TGCAGCTTTGGGGGACAGTCGTATGAGCAGTTCTTC. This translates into CSFGGQSYEQFF.

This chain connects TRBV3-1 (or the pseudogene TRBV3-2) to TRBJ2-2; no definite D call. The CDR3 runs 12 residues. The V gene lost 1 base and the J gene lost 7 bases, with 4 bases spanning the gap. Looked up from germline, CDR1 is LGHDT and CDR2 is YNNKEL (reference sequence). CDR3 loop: CASSQVSGELFF. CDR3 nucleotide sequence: TGTGCCAGCAGCCAAGTCAGCGGGGAGCTGTTTTTT.

The CDR3 DNA reads TGTGCCAGCACCACAGGGTTAGCTAACTATGGCTACACCTTC. It translates to CASTTGLANYGYTF. The chain links TRBV5-6 to TRBJ1-2; TRBD1 might be the D (6 bases). CDR1 is SGHDT, CDR2 YYEEEE, per germline. V lost 6 bases and J 0 bases, leaving 12 bases between the germline ends. The length of the CDR3 is 14 residues.

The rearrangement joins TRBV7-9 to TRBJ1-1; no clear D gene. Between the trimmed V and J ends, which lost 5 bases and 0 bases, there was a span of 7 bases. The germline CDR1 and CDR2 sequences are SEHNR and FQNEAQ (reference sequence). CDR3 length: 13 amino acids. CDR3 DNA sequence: TGTGCCAGCAGCCGGGAGATGAACACTGAAGCTTTCTTT. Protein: CASSREMNTEAFF. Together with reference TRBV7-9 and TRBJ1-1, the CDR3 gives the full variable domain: DTGVSQNPRHKITKRGQNVTFRCDPISEHNRLYWYRQTLGQGPEFLTYFQNEAQLEKSRLLSDRFSAERPKGSFSTLEIQRTEQGDSAMYLCASSREMNTEAFFGQGTRLTVV.

As DNA, the CDR3 is TGCGCCAGCAGCCAAGGAGCGGAGTATGGCTACACCTTC. Amino acid sequence: CASSQGAEYGYTF. The rearrangement links TRBV4-1 to TRBJ1-2; D is uncertain. The CDR3 runs to 13 residues. Trimming shortened V by 1 base and J by 5 bases, and 8 bases separated the two germline ends. Germline CDR1 is MGHRA and CDR2 is YSYEKL.

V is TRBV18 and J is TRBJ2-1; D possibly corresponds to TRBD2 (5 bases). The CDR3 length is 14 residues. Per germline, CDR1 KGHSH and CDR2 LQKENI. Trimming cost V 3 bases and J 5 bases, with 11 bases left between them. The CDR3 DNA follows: TGTGCCAGCTCACCGCAGATCGGGGACAATGAGCAGTTCTTC. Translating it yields CASSPQIGDNEQFF.

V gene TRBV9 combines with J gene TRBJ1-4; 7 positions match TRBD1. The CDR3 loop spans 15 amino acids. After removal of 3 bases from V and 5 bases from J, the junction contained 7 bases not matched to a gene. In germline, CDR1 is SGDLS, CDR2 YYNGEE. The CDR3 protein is CASSATRGANEKLFF. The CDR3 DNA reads TGTGCCAGCAGCGCAACCAGGGGGGCCAATGAAAAACTGTTTTTT.

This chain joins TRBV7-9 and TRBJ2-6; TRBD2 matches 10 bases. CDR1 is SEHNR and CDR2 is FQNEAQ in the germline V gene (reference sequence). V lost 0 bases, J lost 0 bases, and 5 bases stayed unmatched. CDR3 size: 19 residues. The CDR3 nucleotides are TGTGCCAGCAGCTTAGCGGAGACTAGCGGGTTCTCTGGGGCCAACGTCCTGACTTTC. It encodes CASSLAETSGFSGANVLTF.

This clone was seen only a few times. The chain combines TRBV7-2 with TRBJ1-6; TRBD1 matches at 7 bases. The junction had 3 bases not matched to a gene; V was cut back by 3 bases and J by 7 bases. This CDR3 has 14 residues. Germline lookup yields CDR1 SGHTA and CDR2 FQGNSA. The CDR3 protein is CASSLNRGNSPLHF. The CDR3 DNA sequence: TGTGCCAGCAGCTTGAACAGGGGAAATTCACCCCTCCACTTT.

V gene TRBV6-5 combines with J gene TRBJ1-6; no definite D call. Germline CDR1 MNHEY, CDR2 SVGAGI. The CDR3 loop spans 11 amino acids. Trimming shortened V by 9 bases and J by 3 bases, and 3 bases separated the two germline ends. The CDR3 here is CASHYNSPLHF. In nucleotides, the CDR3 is TGTGCCAGTCACTATAATTCACCCCTCCACTTT.

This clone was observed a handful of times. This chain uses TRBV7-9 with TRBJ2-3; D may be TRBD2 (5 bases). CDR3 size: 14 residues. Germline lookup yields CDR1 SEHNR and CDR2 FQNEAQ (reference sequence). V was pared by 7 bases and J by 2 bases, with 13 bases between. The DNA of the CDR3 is TGTGCCAGCACGGGTTCGGGATCCACAGATACGCAGTATTTT. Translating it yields CASTGSGSTDTQYF.

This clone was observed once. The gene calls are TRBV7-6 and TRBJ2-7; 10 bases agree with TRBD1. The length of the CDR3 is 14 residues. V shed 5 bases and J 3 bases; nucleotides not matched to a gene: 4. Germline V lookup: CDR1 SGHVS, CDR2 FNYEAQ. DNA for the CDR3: TGTGCCAGCAGCCCCGGGACAGGGGACTACGAGCAGTACTTC. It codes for CASSPGTGDYEQYF.

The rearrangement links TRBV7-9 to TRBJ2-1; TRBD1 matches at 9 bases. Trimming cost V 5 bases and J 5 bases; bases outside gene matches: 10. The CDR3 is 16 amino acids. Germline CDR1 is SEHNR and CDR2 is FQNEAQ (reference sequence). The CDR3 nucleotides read TGTGCCAGCAGCAACGCCCACAGGGGGCACGACAATGAGCAGTTCTTC. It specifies CASSNAHRGHDNEQFF.

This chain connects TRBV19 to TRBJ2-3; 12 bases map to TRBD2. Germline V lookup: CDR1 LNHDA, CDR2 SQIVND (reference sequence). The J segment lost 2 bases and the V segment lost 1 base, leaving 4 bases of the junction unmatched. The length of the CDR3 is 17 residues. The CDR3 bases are TGTGCCAGTAGTATAGGGCTAGCGGGGGGGGACACAGATACGCAGTATTTT. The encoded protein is CASSIGLAGGDTDTQYF.